This TCR beta chain is from a study of control samples from healthy donors and cancer patients. Germline CDR1 and CDR2: SGHDT and YYEEEE. With 3 bases clipped from V and 4 bases from J, the junction kept 7 bases outside the gene matches. The CDR3 is 15 amino acids. TCRdb's copy holds only in-frame clones and misses some; the assay was immunoSEQ multiplex PCR. Of 45,000 to 70,000 clones in the sample, less than 95% were seen once. This chain uses TRBV5-6 with TRBJ1-2, with 9 positions matching TRBD1. The sequenced sample consisted of PBMCs. This clonotype originated in a man aged 25-40 years with colorectal cancer. The CDR3 loop is CASSSKDRGVYGYTF. The CDR3 DNA reads TGTGCCAGCAGCTCGAAGGACAGGGGAGTCTATGGCTACACCTTC.